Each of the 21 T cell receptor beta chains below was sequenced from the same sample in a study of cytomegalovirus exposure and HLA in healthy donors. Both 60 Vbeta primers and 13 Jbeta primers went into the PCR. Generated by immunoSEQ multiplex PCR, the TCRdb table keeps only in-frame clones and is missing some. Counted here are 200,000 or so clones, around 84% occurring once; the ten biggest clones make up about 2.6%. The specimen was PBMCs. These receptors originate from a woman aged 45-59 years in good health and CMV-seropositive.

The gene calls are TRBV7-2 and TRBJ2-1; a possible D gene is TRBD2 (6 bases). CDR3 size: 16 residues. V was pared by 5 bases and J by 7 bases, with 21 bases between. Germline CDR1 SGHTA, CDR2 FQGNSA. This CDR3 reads CASSPVESTRWNEQFF. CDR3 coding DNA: TGTGCCAGCAGCCCAGTCGAATCGACTAGGTGGAATGAGCAGTTCTTC. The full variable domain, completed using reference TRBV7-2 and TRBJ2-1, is GAGVSQSPSNKVTEKGKDVELRCDPISGHTALYWYRQSLGQGLEFLIYFQGNSAPDKSGLPSDRFSAERTGGSVSTLTIQRTQQEDSAVYLCASSPVESTRWNEQFFGPGTRLTVL.

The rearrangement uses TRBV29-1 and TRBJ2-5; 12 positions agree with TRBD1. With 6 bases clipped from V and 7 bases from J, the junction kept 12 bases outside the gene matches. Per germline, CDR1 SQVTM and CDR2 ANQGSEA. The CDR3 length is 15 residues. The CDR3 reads CSVRTGTGGLATQYF. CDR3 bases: TGCAGCGTCCGGACCGGGACAGGGGGCTTGGCGACCCAGTACTTC.

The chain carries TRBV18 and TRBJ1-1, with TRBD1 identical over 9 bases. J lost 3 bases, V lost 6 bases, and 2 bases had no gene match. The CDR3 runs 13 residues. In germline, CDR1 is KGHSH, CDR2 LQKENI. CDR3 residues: CASSTGGDTEAFF. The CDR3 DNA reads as TGTGCCAGCTCGACAGGGGGAGACACTGAAGCTTTCTTT.

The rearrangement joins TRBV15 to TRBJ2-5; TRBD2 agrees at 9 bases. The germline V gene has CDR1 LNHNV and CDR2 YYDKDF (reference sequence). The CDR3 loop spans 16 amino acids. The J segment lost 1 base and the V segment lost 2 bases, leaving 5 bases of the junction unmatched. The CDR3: CATSRYLAGSQETQYF. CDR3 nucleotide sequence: TGTGCCACCAGCAGATATCTAGCGGGGAGCCAAGAGACCCAGTACTTC.

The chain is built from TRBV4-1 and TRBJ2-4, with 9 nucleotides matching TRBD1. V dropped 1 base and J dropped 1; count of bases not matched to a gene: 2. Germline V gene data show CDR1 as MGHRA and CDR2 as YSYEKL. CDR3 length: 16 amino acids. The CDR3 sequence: CASSQAGTGAKNIQYF. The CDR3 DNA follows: TGCGCCAGCAGCCAAGCGGGGACAGGGGCCAAAAACATTCAGTACTTC.

For the CDR3, the DNA is TGCAGCGTTGAATTCTACCAAGGGGGCTCCTACAATGAGCAGTTCTTC. This gives the protein CSVEFYQGGSYNEQFF. The rearrangement links TRBV29-1 to TRBJ2-1; TRBD1 might be the D (6 bases). The V end lost 2 bases, the J end lost 0 bases, and 14 bases lay between the germline ends. The CDR3 totals 16 residues. Germline V gene lookup returns CDR1 SQVTM and CDR2 ANQGSEA.

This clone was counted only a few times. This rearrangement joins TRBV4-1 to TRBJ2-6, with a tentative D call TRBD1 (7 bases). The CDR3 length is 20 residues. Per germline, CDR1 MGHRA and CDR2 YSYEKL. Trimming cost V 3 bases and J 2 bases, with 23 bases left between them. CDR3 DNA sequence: TGCGCCAGCAGCCATGAGACCCTTCAGGGGGGCCCACCTGGGGCCAACGTCCTGACTTTC. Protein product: CASSHETLQGGPPGANVLTF.

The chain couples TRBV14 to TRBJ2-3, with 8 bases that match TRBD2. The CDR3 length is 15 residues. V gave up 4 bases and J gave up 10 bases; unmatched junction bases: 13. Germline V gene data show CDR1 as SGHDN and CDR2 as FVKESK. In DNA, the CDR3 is TGTGCCAGCAGCCCACGCGGGGGGCCCTCTGTTGCGCAGTATTTT. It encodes CASSPRGGPSVAQYF.

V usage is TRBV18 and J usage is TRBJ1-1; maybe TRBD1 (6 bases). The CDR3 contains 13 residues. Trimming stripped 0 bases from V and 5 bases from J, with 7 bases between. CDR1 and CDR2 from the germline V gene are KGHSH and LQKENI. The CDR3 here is CASSPPGTTEAFF. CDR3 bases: TGTGCCAGCTCACCACCGGGGACAACTGAAGCTTTCTTT.

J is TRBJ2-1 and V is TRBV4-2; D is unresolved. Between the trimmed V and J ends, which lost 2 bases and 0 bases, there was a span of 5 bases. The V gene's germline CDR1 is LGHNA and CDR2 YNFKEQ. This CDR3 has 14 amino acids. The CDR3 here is CASSQLSSYNEQFF. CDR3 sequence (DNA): TGTGCCAGCAGCCAACTTAGCTCCTACAATGAGCAGTTCTTC.

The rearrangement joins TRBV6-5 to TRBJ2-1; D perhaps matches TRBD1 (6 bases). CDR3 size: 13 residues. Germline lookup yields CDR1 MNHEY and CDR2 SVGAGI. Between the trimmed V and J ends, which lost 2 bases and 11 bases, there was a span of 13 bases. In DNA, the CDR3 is TGTGCCAGCAGTTACACAAGCACAGGGAAGCAGTTCTTC. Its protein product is CASSYTSTGKQFF.

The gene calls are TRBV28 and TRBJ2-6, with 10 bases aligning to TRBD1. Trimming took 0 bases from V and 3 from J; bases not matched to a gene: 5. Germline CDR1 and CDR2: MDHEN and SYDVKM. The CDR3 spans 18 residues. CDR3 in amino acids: CASSLWGTGDLGANVLTF. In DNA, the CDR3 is TGTGCCAGCAGTTTATGGGGGACAGGGGACCTTGGGGCCAACGTCCTGACTTTC.

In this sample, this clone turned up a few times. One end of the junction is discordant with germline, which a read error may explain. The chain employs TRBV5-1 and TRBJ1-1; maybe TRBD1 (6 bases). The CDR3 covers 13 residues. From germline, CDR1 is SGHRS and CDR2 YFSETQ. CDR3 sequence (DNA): TGTGCCAGCAGCTGGGGGCAGGGGACTGAAGCTTTCTTT. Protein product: CASSWGQGTEAFF. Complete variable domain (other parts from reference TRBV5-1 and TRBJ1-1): KAGVTQTPRYLIKTRGQQVTLSCSPISGHRSVSWYQQTPGQGLQFLFEYFSETQRNKGNFPGRFSGRQFSNSRSEMNVSTLELGDSALYLCASSWGQGTEAFFGQGTRLTVV.

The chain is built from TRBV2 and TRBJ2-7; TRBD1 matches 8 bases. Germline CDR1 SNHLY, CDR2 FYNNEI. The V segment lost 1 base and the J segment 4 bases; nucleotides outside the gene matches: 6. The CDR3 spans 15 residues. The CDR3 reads CASSEVDRAGYEQYF. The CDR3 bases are TGTGCCAGCAGTGAAGTGGACAGGGCGGGGTACGAGCAGTACTTC.

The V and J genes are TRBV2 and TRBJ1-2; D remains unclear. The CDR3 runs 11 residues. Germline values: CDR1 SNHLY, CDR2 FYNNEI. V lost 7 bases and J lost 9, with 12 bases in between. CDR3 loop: CASTPGGSYTF. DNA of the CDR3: TGTGCCAGCACCCCGGGCGGGAGCTACACCTTC.

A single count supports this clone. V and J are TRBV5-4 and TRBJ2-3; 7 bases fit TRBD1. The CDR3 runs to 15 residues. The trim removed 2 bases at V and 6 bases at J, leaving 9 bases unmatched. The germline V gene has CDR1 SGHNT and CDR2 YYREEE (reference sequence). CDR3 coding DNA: TGTGCCAGCAGCTTCCCGGGACAGCCTGGGGATACGCAGTATTTT. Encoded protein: CASSFPGQPGDTQYF.

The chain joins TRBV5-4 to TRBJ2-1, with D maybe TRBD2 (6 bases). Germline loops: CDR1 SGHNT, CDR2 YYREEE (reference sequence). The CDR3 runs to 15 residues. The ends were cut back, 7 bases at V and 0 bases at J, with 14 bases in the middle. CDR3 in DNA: TGTGCCAGCTGGGGGGAGCGGAGCTCCTACAATGAGCAGTTCTTC. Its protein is CASWGERSSYNEQFF.

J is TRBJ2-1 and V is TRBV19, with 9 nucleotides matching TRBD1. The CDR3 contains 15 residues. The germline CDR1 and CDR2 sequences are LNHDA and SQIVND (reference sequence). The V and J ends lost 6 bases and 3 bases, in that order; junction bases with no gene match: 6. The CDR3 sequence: CASRAGTGNYNEQFF. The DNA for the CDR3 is TGTGCCAGTAGGGCAGGGACAGGGAACTACAATGAGCAGTTCTTC. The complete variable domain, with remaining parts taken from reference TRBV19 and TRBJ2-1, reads DGGITQSPKYLFRKEGQNVTLSCEQNLNHDAMYWYRQDPGQGLRLIYYSQIVNDFQKGDIAEGYSVSREKKESFPLTVTSAQKNPTAFYLCASRAGTGNYNEQFFGPGTRLTVL.

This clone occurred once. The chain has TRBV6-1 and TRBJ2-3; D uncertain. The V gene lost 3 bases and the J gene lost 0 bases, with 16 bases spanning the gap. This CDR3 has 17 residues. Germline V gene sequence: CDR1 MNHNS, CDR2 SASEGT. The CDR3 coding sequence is TGTGCCAGCAGTGATCCGGAACTACCGACTAGCACAGATACGCAGTATTTT. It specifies CASSDPELPTSTDTQYF.

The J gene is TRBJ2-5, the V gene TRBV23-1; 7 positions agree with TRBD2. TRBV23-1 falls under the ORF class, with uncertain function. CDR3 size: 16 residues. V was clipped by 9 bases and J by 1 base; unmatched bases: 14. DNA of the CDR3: TGCGCCAGATTGGGGAGGGTGAGGCCCCCCCAAGAGACCCAGTACTTC. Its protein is CARLGRVRPPQETQYF.

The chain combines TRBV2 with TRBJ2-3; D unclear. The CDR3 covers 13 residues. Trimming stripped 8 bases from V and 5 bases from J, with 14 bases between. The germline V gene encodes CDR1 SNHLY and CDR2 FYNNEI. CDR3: CASGRLGIDTQYF. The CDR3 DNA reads TGTGCCAGCGGTCGGCTAGGCATAGATACGCAGTATTTT.